These T cell receptor beta chains were read from a single sample in a study of control samples from healthy donors and cancer patients. Clones were sequenced by immunoSEQ multiplex PCR, and TCRdb holds only the in-frame ones, with some missing. The repertoire holds roughly 370,000 clones, with 80% to 95% as singletons. Material: PBMCs. Receptor source: a middle-aged man with head and neck cancer. CDR3s include the opening cysteine and the closing phenylalanine or tryptophan. Each record gives: V gene, CDR3 protein.

V gene: TRBV4-2; CDR3 protein: CASSQDGKLSEKLFF
V gene: TRBV11-2; CDR3 protein: CASSLGGFFGEQYF
V gene: TRBV19; CDR3 protein: CASTLAFAAGNTIYF
V gene: TRBV12-1; CDR3 protein: CASSFSRGNQPQHF
V gene: TRBV28; CDR3 protein: CASSPGLTRPQYF
V gene: TRBV6-5; CDR3 protein: CASSPGQGAHGYTF
V gene: TRBV27; CDR3 protein: CASSLRWGDEQYF
V gene: TRBV6-1; CDR3 protein: CASSDRTVTGELFF
V gene: TRBV6-4; CDR3 protein: CASSDSGQNTGELFF
V gene: TRBV27; CDR3 protein: CASSFSQEGPSIYF
V gene: TRBV11-2; CDR3 protein: CASSQWTSRPYEQYF
V gene: TRBV6-6; CDR3 protein: CASKAGAPYEQYF
V gene: TRBV11-2; CDR3 protein: CASSHGTVSDQPQHF
V gene: TRBV3-1/TRBV3-2; CDR3 protein: CASSQDGSGDGYTF
V gene: TRBV10-2; CDR3 protein: CASSEQGDQPQHF
V gene: TRBV18; CDR3 protein: CASSISSQGEREQYF
V gene: TRBV7-9; CDR3 protein: CASSLDTWTDSYEQYF
V gene: TRBV27; CDR3 protein: CASGLDRGYEQYF
V gene: TRBV14; CDR3 protein: CASSQGRGPSGGNTIYF
V gene: TRBV2; CDR3 protein: CASRLAGGLTNEQFF
V gene: TRBV7-8; CDR3 protein: CASSRGGNEQFF
V gene: TRBV28; CDR3 protein: CASSTGVTGELFF
V gene: TRBV11-2; CDR3 protein: CASSAGLAGAQNEQFF
V gene: TRBV11-3; CDR3 protein: CASSLGGIQETQYF
V gene: TRBV11-2; CDR3 protein: CASRQGNTEAFF
V gene: TRBV28; CDR3 protein: CASSSPGSSQPQHF
V gene: TRBV5-1; CDR3 protein: CASSGTGDYGYTF
V gene: TRBV6-5; CDR3 protein: CASSLDRESNQPQHF
V gene: TRBV7-3; CDR3 protein: CASSTLAGASTDTQYF
V gene: TRBV30; CDR3 protein: CAWMRTSGHLYGDTQYF
V gene: TRBV27; CDR3 protein: CASSLWAENNQPQHF
V gene: TRBV2; CDR3 protein: CASSEEQGDGQYF
V gene: TRBV11-2; CDR3 protein: CASTVLRTLNTEAFF
V gene: TRBV11-2; CDR3 protein: CASSSIGTYEQYF
V gene: TRBV11-1; CDR3 protein: CASSPKTGVQETQYF
V gene: TRBV5-1; CDR3 protein: CASSFVGRDTEAFF
V gene: TRBV19; CDR3 protein: CASSMGRNGGNSPLHF
V gene: TRBV5-1; CDR3 protein: CASSLSGLFEDEQFF
V gene: TRBV24-1; CDR3 protein: CATTSGRFGELFF
V gene: TRBV3-1/TRBV3-2; CDR3 protein: CASSHGGPGQYF
V gene: TRBV7-2; CDR3 protein: CASSPRQGGAYNEQFF
V gene: TRBV11-3; CDR3 protein: CASSPRHYNEQFF
V gene: TRBV28; CDR3 protein: CASSVPGGGGNTIYF
V gene: TRBV9; CDR3 protein: CASSVAGFADTQYF
V gene: TRBV5-6; CDR3 protein: CASSLWRISTDTQYF
V gene: TRBV2; CDR3 protein: CASSEVSEQFF
V gene: TRBV5-4; CDR3 protein: CASSPGEVYEQYF
V gene: TRBV7-2; CDR3 protein: CASSLAAVSSYNEQFF
V gene: TRBV6-1; CDR3 protein: CASSELGYEQFF
V gene: TRBV5-4; CDR3 protein: CASSLGARNTGELFF
V gene: TRBV6-5; CDR3 protein: CASRDRVEYGYTF
V gene: TRBV29-1; CDR3 protein: CSVKAGAGNTIYF
V gene: TRBV6-5; CDR3 protein: CASRTGQDTQYF